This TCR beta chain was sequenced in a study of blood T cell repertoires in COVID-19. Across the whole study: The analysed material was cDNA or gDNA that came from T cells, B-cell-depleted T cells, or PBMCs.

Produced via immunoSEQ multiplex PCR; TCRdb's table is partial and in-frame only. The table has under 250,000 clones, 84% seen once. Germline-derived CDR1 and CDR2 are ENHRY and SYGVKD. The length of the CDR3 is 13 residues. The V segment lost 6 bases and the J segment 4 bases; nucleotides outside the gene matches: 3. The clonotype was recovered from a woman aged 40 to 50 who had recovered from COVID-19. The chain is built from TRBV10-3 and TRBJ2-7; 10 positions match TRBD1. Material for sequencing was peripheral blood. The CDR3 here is CAISRDRGYEQYF. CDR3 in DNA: TGTGCCATCAGCCGGGACAGGGGTTACGAGCAGTACTTC.